This T cell receptor beta chain was recovered during a study of blood T cell repertoires in COVID-19. Here immunoSEQ multiplex PCR was the method, and the copy in TCRdb shows in-frame clones only, minus some. This sample carries fewer than 200,000 clones, approximately 80% of them seen once, and the ten largest clones take roughly a sixth. CDR1 is MNHEY and CDR2 is SVGAGI in the germline V gene. Trimming removed 5 bases at V and 0 bases at J, with 10 bases between. The CDR3 contains 14 residues. This clonotype was obtained from a woman aged 50 to 60 who had recovered from COVID-19. Source material: PBMCs or T cells enriched from blood (not recorded which). The chain links TRBV6-5 to TRBJ1-1, with D perhaps TRBD1 (5 bases). The CDR3 region is CASSSDSLNTEAFF. CDR3 DNA: TGTGCCAGCAGTAGCGACAGCCTGAACACTGAAGCTTTCTTT.